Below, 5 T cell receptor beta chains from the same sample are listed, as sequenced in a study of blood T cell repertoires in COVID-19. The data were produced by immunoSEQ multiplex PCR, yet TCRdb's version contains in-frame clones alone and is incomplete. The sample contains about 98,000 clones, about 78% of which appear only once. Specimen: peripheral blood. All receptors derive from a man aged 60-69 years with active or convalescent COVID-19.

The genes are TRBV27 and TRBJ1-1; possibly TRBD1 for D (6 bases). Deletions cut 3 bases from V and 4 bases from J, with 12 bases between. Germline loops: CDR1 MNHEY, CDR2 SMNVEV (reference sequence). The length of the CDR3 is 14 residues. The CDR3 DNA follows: TGTGCCAGCAGTTTCAGGGGTTTGACCACTGAAGCTTTCTTT. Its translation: CASSFRGLTTEAFF.

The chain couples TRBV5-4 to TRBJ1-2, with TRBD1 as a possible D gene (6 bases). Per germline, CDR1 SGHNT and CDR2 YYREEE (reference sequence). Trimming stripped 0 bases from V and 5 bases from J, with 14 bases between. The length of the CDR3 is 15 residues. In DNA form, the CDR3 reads TGTGCCAGCAGCTTGGCGGACGCAGGGGTTTATGGCTACACCTTC. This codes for CASSLADAGVYGYTF.

The CDR3 nucleotides are TGCAGTGCCAGTGAGTCGGGGAGGGGTAACAATCAGCCCCAGCATTTT. It codes for CSASESGRGNNQPQHF. The rearrangement joins TRBV20-1 to TRBJ1-5; perhaps TRBD1 as D (5 bases). V was trimmed by 6 bases and J by 3 bases, leaving 21 bases between them. Germline CDR1 reads DFQATT; CDR2 reads SNEGSKA (reference sequence). The CDR3 runs 16 residues.

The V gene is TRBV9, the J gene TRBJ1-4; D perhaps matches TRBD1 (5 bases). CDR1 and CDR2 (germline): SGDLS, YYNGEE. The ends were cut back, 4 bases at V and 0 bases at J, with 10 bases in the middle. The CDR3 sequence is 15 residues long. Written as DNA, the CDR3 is TGTGCCAGCAGCTCCCCAGGGTCAACTAATGAAAAACTGTTTTTT. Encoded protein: CASSSPGSTNEKLFF.

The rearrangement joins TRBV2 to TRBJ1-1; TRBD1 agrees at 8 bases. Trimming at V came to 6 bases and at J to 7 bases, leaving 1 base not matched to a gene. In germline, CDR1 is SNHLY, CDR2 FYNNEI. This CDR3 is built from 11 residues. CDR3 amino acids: CASRGTGEAFF. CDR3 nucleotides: TGTGCCAGCAGGGGGACAGGTGAAGCTTTCTTT.